These 17 T cell receptor beta chains were sequenced from one sample in a study of blood T cell repertoires in COVID-19. Measured with immunoSEQ multiplex PCR; TCRdb has only the in-frame clones, and not every one. This table holds about 60,000 clones, 78% found once. The sequenced sample consisted of peripheral blood. The receptors derive from a man older than 75 with acute or convalescent COVID-19.

The chain has TRBV18 and TRBJ2-1, with D tentatively TRBD1 (6 bases). CDR3 length: 15 residues. V gave up 3 bases and J gave up 4 bases, with 13 bases separating them. The germline gives CDR1 KGHSH, CDR2 LQKENI. CDR3 sequence (DNA): TGTGCCAGCTCACCGGACAGCTTCCCGTACAATGAGCAGTTCTTC. Its protein is CASSPDSFPYNEQFF.

This clone was seen more than once but under ten times. The genes are TRBV2 and TRBJ2-3; 11 bases match TRBD1. CDR3 length equals 16 residues. V was pared by 6 bases and J by 2 bases, with 7 bases of the junction left unmatched. Per germline, CDR1 SNHLY and CDR2 FYNNEI. CDR3 sequence (DNA): TGTGCCAGCAGGGCCGGGACAGGGGGAAACACAGATACGCAGTATTTT. Protein product: CASRAGTGGNTDTQYF.

This clone was picked up one time. The chain joins TRBV7-6 to TRBJ2-3; TRBD2 matches 7 bases. This CDR3 has 15 residues. With 5 bases clipped from V and 5 bases from J, the junction kept 10 bases outside the gene matches. Germline CDR1 SGHVS, CDR2 FNYEAQ. The CDR3 region is CASSSPAGTVDTQYF. The CDR3 bases are TGTGCCAGCAGCAGCCCAGCGGGGACGGTAGATACGCAGTATTTT.

The J gene is TRBJ1-2, the V gene TRBV12-3 or TRBV12-4; D gene uncertain. The germline V and J ends were trimmed by 0 bases and 3 bases, with 5 bases remaining between them. The CDR3 is 13 residues long. CDR3 DNA: TGTGCCAGCAGTTTAGCACAAGACTATGGCTACACCTTC. This codes for CASSLAQDYGYTF.

This CDR3 reads CASSYRGNYGYTF. The CDR3 region has the DNA TGTGCCAGCAGCTACAGGGGGAACTATGGCTACACCTTC. The chain has TRBV7-2 and TRBJ1-2; 8 nucleotides match TRBD1. Germline CDR1 is SGHTA and CDR2 is FQGNSA. CDR3 length equals 13 residues. Germline trimming cut 4 bases from V and 2 bases from J; bases unmatched to any gene: 0.

The J gene is TRBJ1-5, the V gene TRBV12-5; TRBD1 agrees at 12 bases. The CDR3 is 15 residues long. The ends lost 6 bases at V and 5 bases at J; junction bases unmatched: 5. Germline V lookup: CDR1 LGHNT, CDR2 FRNRAP. Here the CDR3 reads CASGTGQGADQPQHF. The DNA of the CDR3 is TGTGCTAGTGGCACGGGACAGGGGGCCGATCAGCCCCAGCATTTT. The full variable domain, completed using reference TRBV12-5 and TRBJ1-5, is DARVTQTPRHKVTEMGQEVTMRCQPILGHNTVFWYRQTMMQGLELLAYFRNRAPLDDSGMPKDRFSAEMPDATLATLKIQPSEPRDSAVYFCASGTGQGADQPQHFGDGTRLSIL.

The V call is TRBV11-3, the J call TRBJ2-6; 7 bases are a match to TRBD2. The length of the CDR3 is 16 residues. In germline, CDR1 is SGHNT, CDR2 YENEEA. Losses at the gene ends were 1 base for V and 5 bases for J; bases not matched to a gene: 5. The CDR3 nucleotides read TGTGCCAGCAGCTTAGTGGGGGGGACGTGGGCCAACGTCCTGACTTTC. Amino acid sequence: CASSLVGGTWANVLTF.

V is TRBV12-3 or TRBV12-4 and J is TRBJ2-7; D not certain. The V end lost 1 base, the J end lost 11 bases, and 12 bases lay between the germline ends. The CDR3 is 12 amino acids. Here the CDR3 DNA reads TGTGCCAGCAGTTTAGGGCAGCTGGGCGAGTACTTC. Amino acids: CASSLGQLGEYF.

This chain links TRBV29-1 with TRBJ2-1; 12 bases line up with TRBD2. Germline trimming cut 7 bases from V and 6 bases from J; bases unmatched to any gene: 7. The CDR3 has 14 residues. CDR1 and CDR2 (germline): SQVTM, ANQGSEA. As DNA, the CDR3 is TGCAGCGGCGCCCTAGCGGGGGGGATCAATGAGCAGTTCTTC. This codes for CSGALAGGINEQFF.

The genes are TRBV6-1 and TRBJ2-1, with TRBD2 identical over 8 bases. V was clipped by 2 bases and J by 2 bases; unmatched bases: 2. Germline V lookup: CDR1 MNHNS, CDR2 SASEGT. The CDR3 contains 15 residues. This chain's CDR3 is CASSESGRAYNEQFF. The CDR3 DNA reads TGTGCCAGCAGTGAAAGCGGGAGAGCCTACAATGAGCAGTTCTTC.

The chain couples TRBV10-1 to TRBJ2-7; perhaps TRBD1 as D (5 bases). This CDR3 is built from 13 residues. V dropped 1 base and J dropped 5 bases, with 9 bases sitting between them. Germline V gene lookup returns CDR1 WNHNN and CDR2 SYGVQD (reference sequence). CDR3 in amino acids: CASSEWQGNEQYF. DNA for the CDR3: TGCGCCAGCAGTGAGTGGCAGGGTAACGAGCAGTACTTC.

The V and J genes are TRBV6-5 and TRBJ1-1, with D possibly matching TRBD1 (6 bases). V lost 10 bases and J 0 bases, leaving 9 bases between the germline ends. Germline V gene lookup returns CDR1 MNHEY and CDR2 SVGAGI. The CDR3 sequence is 12 residues long. The CDR3 sequence: CATTGLNTEAFF. In DNA, the CDR3 is TGTGCCACCACAGGGTTGAACACTGAAGCTTTCTTT.

V and J are TRBV11-3 and TRBJ1-1, with D tentatively TRBD1 (6 bases). V was trimmed by 4 bases and J by 4 bases, leaving 13 bases between them. The CDR3 spans 14 residues. Germline V gene lookup returns CDR1 SGHNT and CDR2 YENEEA. As DNA, the CDR3 is TGTGCCAGCAGCTCCCTACAGGGATCCACTGAAGCTTTCTTT. The encoded protein is CASSSLQGSTEAFF.

The V and J genes are TRBV7-2 and TRBJ1-2, with D possibly matching TRBD1 (5 bases). The V gene's germline CDR1 is SGHTA and CDR2 FQGNSA. The CDR3 length is 17 residues. Trimming took 1 base from V and 4 from J, leaving 19 bases between them. CDR3 DNA sequence: TGTGCCAGCAGCTTAGGTGGGGCATCTGGGGAAACCTATGGCTACACCTTC. It translates to CASSLGGASGETYGYTF.

This chain joins TRBV19 and TRBJ2-1, with 7 nucleotides matching TRBD2. Germline V gene sequence: CDR1 LNHDA, CDR2 SQIVND (reference sequence). The CDR3 is 14 amino acids. With 9 bases clipped from V and 7 bases from J, the junction kept 12 bases outside the gene matches. This CDR3 is CASNGGGVENEQFF. The CDR3, as DNA: TGTGCCAGCAATGGGGGGGGAGTCGAGAATGAGCAGTTCTTC. Full variable domain (remainder filled in from reference TRBV19 and TRBJ2-1): DGGITQSPKYLFRKEGQNVTLSCEQNLNHDAMYWYRQDPGQGLRLIYYSQIVNDFQKGDIAEGYSVSREKKESFPLTVTSAQKNPTAFYLCASNGGGVENEQFFGPGTRLTVL.

In its sample, this clone was seen many times. V gene TRBV11-2 combines with J gene TRBJ1-2, with 7 bases aligning to TRBD1. Unmatched junction bases numbered 15, after V lost 3 bases and J lost 14 bases. Germline loops: CDR1 SGHAT, CDR2 FQNNGV. CDR3 length: 14 amino acids. This CDR3 is CASSLQTGTAEWTF. CDR3 nucleotide sequence: TGTGCCAGCAGCTTGCAAACCGGGACAGCCGAGTGGACCTTC.

The chain carries TRBV28 and TRBJ1-1; TRBD1 might be the D (5 bases). The CDR3 contains 13 residues. In germline, CDR1 is MDHEN, CDR2 SYDVKM. V was trimmed by 2 bases and J by 8 bases, leaving 12 bases between them. The CDR3 DNA follows: TGTGCCAGCAGTTTAGGGGGGGGAATAGAAGCTTTCTTT. This encodes CASSLGGGIEAFF.